The TCR beta chain under discussion was sequenced for a study of response to subunit inactivated influenza vaccine. Notes on the study in general: Every seasonal influenza vaccination brings in few new T cells, the authors suggested.

This clonotype was detected only a few times. No antigen is known for it. TCRdb re-analysed the RT-PCR reads in MiXCR, keeping a single row per CDR3 protein. Of hundreds of thousands of distinct CDR3 sequences listed, about 18% are singletons. V was pared by 6 bases and J by 4 bases, with 18 bases between. CDR1 is DFQATT and CDR2 is SNEGSKA in the germline V gene (reference sequence). This CDR3 is built from 14 residues. The chain combines TRBV20-1 with TRBJ1-2; perhaps TRBD1 as D (5 bases). The TCR comes from a man aged 45-60 years who received an inactivated influenza vaccine. Specimen: PBMCs from blood, collected more than 4 days after vaccination. CDR3 amino acids: CSAPYAGPGYGYTF. Written as DNA, the CDR3 is TGCAGTGCCCCATACGCGGGGCCTGGCTATGGCTACACCTTC.